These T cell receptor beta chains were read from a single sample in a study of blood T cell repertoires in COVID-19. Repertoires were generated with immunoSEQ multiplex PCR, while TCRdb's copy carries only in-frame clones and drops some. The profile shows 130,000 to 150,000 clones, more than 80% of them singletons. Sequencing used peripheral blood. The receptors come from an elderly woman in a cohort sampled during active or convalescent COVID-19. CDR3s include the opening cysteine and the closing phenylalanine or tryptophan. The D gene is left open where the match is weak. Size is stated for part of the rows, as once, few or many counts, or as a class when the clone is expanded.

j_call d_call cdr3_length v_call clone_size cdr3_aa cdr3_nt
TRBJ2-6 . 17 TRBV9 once CASSVELINSGANVLTF TGTGCCAGCAGCGTAGAACTTATCAACTCTGGGGCCAACGTCCTGACTTTC
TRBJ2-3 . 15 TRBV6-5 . CASRQWALGTDTQYF TGTGCCAGCCGACAGTGGGCGTTAGGGACAGATACGCAGTATTTT
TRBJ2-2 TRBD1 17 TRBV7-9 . CASSPLGQGTNTGELFF TGTGCCAGCAGCCCATTGGGACAGGGGACGAACACCGGGGAGCTGTTTTTT
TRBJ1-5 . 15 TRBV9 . CASSASGQSHQPQHF TGTGCCAGCAGCGCCTCCGGACAATCGCATCAGCCCCAGCATTTT
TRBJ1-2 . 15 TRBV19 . CASSLPGQANYGYTF TGTGCCAGTAGTCTCCCTGGGCAGGCAAACTATGGCTACACCTTC
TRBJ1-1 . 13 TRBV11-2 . CASSLGANTEAFF TGTGCCAGCAGCTTAGGGGCGAACACTGAAGCTTTCTTT
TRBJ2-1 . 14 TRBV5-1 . CASSLGQTYNEQFF TGCGCCAGCAGCTTGGGACAGACCTACAATGAGCAGTTCTTC
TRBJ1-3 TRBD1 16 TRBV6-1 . CASSELRGLSGNTIYF TGTGCCAGCAGTGAGTTGAGGGGGCTCTCTGGAAACACCATATATTTT
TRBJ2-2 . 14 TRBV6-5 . CASSRLAGQGELFF TGTGCCAGCAGTCGTCTGGCGGGGCAAGGGGAGCTGTTTTTT
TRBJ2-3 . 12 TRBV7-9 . CASSLRGRGQYF TGTGCCAGCAGTCTAAGGGGGCGGGGGCAGTATTTT
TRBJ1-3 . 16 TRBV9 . CASSVVWGGPGNTIYF TGTGCCAGCAGCGTAGTGTGGGGGGGGCCTGGAAACACCATATATTTT
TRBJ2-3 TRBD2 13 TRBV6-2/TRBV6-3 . CASTPAAGGTQYF TGTGCCAGCACCCCTGCGGCGGGAGGTACGCAGTATTTT
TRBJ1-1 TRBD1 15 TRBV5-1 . CASSQRTGLDTEAFF TGCGCCAGCAGCCAGAGGACAGGCCTGGACACTGAAGCTTTCTTT
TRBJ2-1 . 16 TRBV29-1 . CSVEPGDRAAYNEQFF TGCAGCGTTGAACCGGGAGACAGGGCAGCCTACAATGAGCAGTTCTTC
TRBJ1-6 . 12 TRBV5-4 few CASSFLWRTLHF TGTGCCAGCAGCTTCCTATGGAGGACCCTCCACTTT
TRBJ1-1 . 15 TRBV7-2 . CASSVQGRADTEAFF TGTGCCAGCAGCGTACAGGGAAGGGCTGACACTGAAGCTTTCTTT
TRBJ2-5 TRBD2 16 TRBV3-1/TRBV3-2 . CASSPTSGGSVETQYF TGTGCCAGCAGCCCCACCAGCGGGGGGAGTGTAGAGACCCAGTACTTC
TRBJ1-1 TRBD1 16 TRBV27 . CASSPRTGRVNTEAFF TGTGCCAGCAGTCCAAGGACAGGTCGAGTGAACACTGAAGCTTTCTTT
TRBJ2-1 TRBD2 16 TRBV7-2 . CASSSRRGSSYNEQFF TGTGCCAGCAGCTCCCGGCGGGGGAGCTCCTACAATGAGCAGTTCTTC
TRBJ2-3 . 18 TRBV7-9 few CASSLGGSEGTRSDTQYF TGTGCCAGCAGCTTAGGTGGGTCGGAGGGGACTCGGTCAGATACGCAGTATTTT
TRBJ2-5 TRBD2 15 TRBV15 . CATSRKRGGTETQYF TGTGCCACCAGCAGAAAGCGGGGGGGTACTGAGACCCAGTACTTC
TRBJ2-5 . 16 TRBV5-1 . CASSPKTTVYQETQYF TGCGCCAGCAGCCCTAAAACGACAGTCTACCAAGAGACCCAGTACTTC
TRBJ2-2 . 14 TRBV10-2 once CASRETTNTGELFF TGCGCCAGCAGAGAGACAACGAACACCGGGGAGCTGTTTTTT
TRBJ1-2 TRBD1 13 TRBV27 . CASTYSGTGPYTF TGTGCCAGCACCTACTCCGGGACAGGGCCTTACACCTTC
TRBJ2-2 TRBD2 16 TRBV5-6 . CASTFGGGTGIGELFF TGTGCCAGCACCTTCGGCGGGGGGACGGGGATCGGGGAGCTGTTTTTT
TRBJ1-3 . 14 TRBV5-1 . CASSLVGRGNTIYF TGCGCCAGCAGCTTGGTGGGGCGAGGAAACACCATATATTTT
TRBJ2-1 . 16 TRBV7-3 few CASSPGRGGPYNEQFF TGTGCCAGCAGCCCCGGCCGCGGGGGCCCCTACAATGAGCAGTTCTTC
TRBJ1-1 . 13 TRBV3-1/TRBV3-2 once CASSQGGTAEAFF TGTGCCAGCAGCCAAGGGGGCACCGCTGAAGCTTTCTTT
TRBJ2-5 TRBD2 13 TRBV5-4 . CASRGDFQETQYF TGTGCCAGCCGGGGGGATTTCCAAGAGACCCAGTACTTC
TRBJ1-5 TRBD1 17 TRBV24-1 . CATSELQTGFVGQPQHF TGTGCCACCAGTGAGCTTCAGACAGGGTTTGTGGGTCAGCCCCAGCATTTT
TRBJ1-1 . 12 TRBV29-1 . CSGGQQNTEAFF TGCAGCGGCGGACAGCAGAACACTGAAGCTTTCTTT
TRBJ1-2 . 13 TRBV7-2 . CASSLALRDGYTF TGTGCCAGCAGCTTAGCGCTCCGGGATGGCTACACCTTC
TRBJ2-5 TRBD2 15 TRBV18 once CASSPSPSGGETQYF TGTGCCAGCTCACCAAGCCCTAGCGGGGGGGAGACCCAGTACTTC
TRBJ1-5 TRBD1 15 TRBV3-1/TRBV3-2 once CASSDRGQGNQPQHF TGTGCCAGCAGCGACAGGGGGCAGGGCAATCAGCCCCAGCATTTT
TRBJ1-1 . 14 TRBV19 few CASKKDQGNTEAFF TGTGCCAGTAAGAAGGATCAGGGGAACACTGAAGCTTTCTTT
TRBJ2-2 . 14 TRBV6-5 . CASSRTPGVGELFF TGTGCCAGCAGCCGAACACCAGGGGTAGGGGAGCTGTTTTTT
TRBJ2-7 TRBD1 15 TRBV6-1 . CASSERDRLSYEQYF TGTGCCAGCAGTGAGAGGGACAGACTCTCCTACGAGCAGTACTTC
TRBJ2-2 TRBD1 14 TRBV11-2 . CASSRQGSTGELFF TGTGCCAGCAGCAGACAGGGGTCGACCGGGGAGCTGTTTTTT